The 23 T cell receptor beta chains below come from one sample, sequenced in a study of blood T cell repertoires in COVID-19 (TCRdb year 2020). Receptors were amplified or captured by the immunoSEQ multiplex PCR assay. The table comes from immuneACCESS by way of TCRdb, which keeps in-frame sequences with V and J called. Part of the clones is missing from these tables; in studies checked, under half for an unresolved V gene and the rest for unknown reasons. This sample comprises about 200,000 clones, 80% to 90% of them detected only once. 3.5% to 4.5% of the sample is taken by the ten largest. The sequencing input was PBMCs or T cells enriched from blood (not recorded which). The receptors here all came from a woman aged 40 to 49 with acute COVID-19.

This chain uses TRBV30 with TRBJ2-7; a possible D gene is TRBD2 (5 bases). The V gene lost 1 base and the J gene lost 6 bases, with 13 bases spanning the gap. The CDR3 totals 13 residues. Germline V CDR1 and CDR2: GTSNPN, SVGIG (reference sequence). Here the CDR3 reads CAWSDYSGSEQYF. CDR3 nucleotide sequence: TGTGCCTGGAGTGACTACTCGGGGTCCGAGCAGTACTTC.

The chain links TRBV21-1 to TRBJ1-1; the DNA was not used to check the table's D call, TRBD1. TRBV21-1 corresponds to a pseudogene. This CDR3 spans 17 amino acids. The CDR3 DNA sequence: TGTGCCAGCAGCCAAGGACAGGGGGCGGCGAAAGACACTGAAGCTTTCTTT. Translating it yields CASSQGQGAAKDTEAFF.

This rearrangement joins TRBV28 to TRBJ2-7, with 14 positions matching TRBD2. Per germline, CDR1 MDHEN and CDR2 SYDVKM. The CDR3 covers 17 residues. V was clipped by 5 bases and J by 5 bases; unmatched bases: 11. In DNA, the CDR3 is TGTGCCAGCAGTCGACTAGCGGGAGGGCAAAGAGGCCACGAGCAGTACTTC. The encoded protein is CASSRLAGGQRGHEQYF.

The J gene is TRBJ1-5, the V gene TRBV7-8, with D perhaps matching TRBD1 (5 bases). The V gene's germline CDR1 is SGHVS and CDR2 FQNEAQ. CDR3 length equals 14 residues. The V end lost 5 bases, the J end lost 2 bases, and 10 bases lay between the germline ends. Here the CDR3 DNA reads TGTGCCAGCAGCCCTGCCAGGGGCAATCAGCCCCAGCATTTT. Translation gives CASSPARGNQPQHF.

The chain has TRBV19 and TRBJ1-2; TRBD1 matches at 8 bases. The CDR3 sequence is 15 residues long. Per germline, CDR1 LNHDA and CDR2 SQIVND (reference sequence). V lost 4 bases to trimming and J lost 4 bases; unmatched junction nucleotides: 8. CDR3 sequence reads: CASSKRTGPGYGYTF. DNA of the CDR3: TGTGCCAGTAGTAAAAGGACAGGGCCTGGCTATGGCTACACCTTC.

CDR3: CATSDSKQPNEKLFF. CDR3 DNA: TGTGCCACCAGTGACTCCAAACAGCCTAATGAAAAACTGTTTTTT. The gene calls are TRBV24-1 and TRBJ1-4; D call uncertain. Trimming pared 4 bases from V and 3 bases from J, leaving 11 bases between. The germline V gene encodes CDR1 KGHDR and CDR2 SFDVKD. The CDR3 is 15 residues long.

The rearrangement uses TRBV27 and TRBJ1-2; no firm D call. The ends were cut back, 8 bases at V and 6 bases at J, with 10 bases in the middle. Germline CDR1 MNHEY, CDR2 SMNVEV (reference sequence). This CDR3 is built from 11 residues. The CDR3 region is CASAARDGYTF. The CDR3 coding sequence is TGTGCCAGCGCCGCACGCGATGGCTACACCTTC.

V usage is TRBV7-3 and J usage is TRBJ2-3; D perhaps matches TRBD2 (6 bases). Trimming pared 5 bases from V and 4 bases from J, leaving 13 bases between. This CDR3 is built from 14 residues. Germline V gives CDR1 SGHTA, CDR2 FQGTGA. The CDR3 protein is CASSPRTNPDTQYF. CDR3 coding DNA: TGTGCCAGCAGCCCCAGGACTAATCCAGATACGCAGTATTTT.

The chain recombines TRBV24-1 with TRBJ2-7; a weak D match, TRBD2 (6 bases). In germline, CDR1 is KGHDR, CDR2 SFDVKD. The CDR3 totals 18 residues. V gave up 10 bases and J gave up 3 bases, with 30 bases separating them. The chain's CDR3 is CATPIPCGENPPDYEQYF. The CDR3 nucleotides read TGTGCCACTCCCATTCCATGCGGGGAGAATCCCCCCGACTACGAGCAGTACTTC.

V gene TRBV3-1 (or the pseudogene TRBV3-2) combines with J gene TRBJ2-7; 11 bases fit TRBD2. V lost 5 bases, J lost 3 bases, and 3 bases stayed unmatched. Germline-derived CDR1 and CDR2 are LGHDT and YNNKEL (reference sequence). The CDR3 totals 14 residues. CDR3 region: CASSYGTSGYEQYF. CDR3 DNA: TGTGCCAGCAGCTATGGGACTAGCGGCTACGAGCAGTACTTC.

The chain recombines TRBV27 with TRBJ1-2, with 7 bases identical to TRBD1. J was trimmed by 2 bases and V by 6 bases; bases with no gene match: 0. The CDR3 is 12 residues long. CDR1 is MNHEY, CDR2 SMNVEV, per germline (reference sequence). For the CDR3, the DNA is TGTGCCAGCAGGACAGGGAACTATGGCTACACCTTC. Translated: CASRTGNYGYTF.

This clone was counted once. The rearrangement links TRBV5-1 to TRBJ2-5; unclear D gene. The ends were cut back, 2 bases at V and 3 bases at J, with 5 bases in the middle. CDR3 length: 12 amino acids. CDR1 and CDR2 from the germline V gene are SGHRS and YFSETQ. This chain's CDR3 is CASSFSEETQYF. CDR3 bases: TGCGCCAGCAGCTTCTCAGAAGAGACCCAGTACTTC. The full variable domain, rest sourced from reference TRBV5-1 and TRBJ2-5, is KAGVTQTPRYLIKTRGQQVTLSCSPISGHRSVSWYQQTPGQGLQFLFEYFSETQRNKGNFPGRFSGRQFSNSRSEMNVSTLELGDSALYLCASSFSEETQYFGPGTRLLVL.

This chain uses TRBV9 with TRBJ2-7; the match to TRBD2 covers 13 bases. The CDR3 is made up of 14 amino acids. The V and J ends lost 2 bases and 5 bases, in that order; junction bases with no gene match: 1. In germline, CDR1 is SGDLS, CDR2 YYNGEE. CDR3 in amino acids: CASSVGTSGNEQYF. CDR3 in DNA: TGTGCCAGCAGCGTCGGGACTAGCGGGAACGAGCAGTACTTC.

This chain links TRBV7-3 with TRBJ2-2; D perhaps matches TRBD1 (6 bases). The CDR3 length is 14 residues. The V gene lost 5 bases and the J gene lost 4 bases, with 11 bases spanning the gap. Germline V CDR1 and CDR2: SGHTA, FQGTGA. The CDR3 sequence: CASSQNRVTGELFF. For the CDR3, the DNA is TGTGCCAGCAGCCAAAACAGGGTCACCGGGGAGCTGTTTTTT.

The V and J genes are TRBV10-3 and TRBJ1-2; TRBD1 might be the D (6 bases). V was shortened by 10 bases and J by 4 bases, with 13 bases between the two germline ends. The germline CDR1 and CDR2 sequences are ENHRY and SYGVKD. The CDR3 contains 12 residues. The CDR3 sequence is CATPDSSYGYTF. CDR3 nucleotides: TGTGCCACCCCGGACAGTAGCTATGGCTACACCTTC.

Here the CDR3 reads CASSFTTGVIEAFF. In DNA, the CDR3 is TGCGCCAGCAGCTTTACGACAGGGGTGATTGAAGCTTTCTTT. The V gene is TRBV5-1, the J gene TRBJ1-1; 8 bases agree with TRBD1. In germline, CDR1 is SGHRS, CDR2 YFSETQ. The CDR3 is 14 amino acids. The junction had 7 bases not matched to a gene; V was cut back by 2 bases and J by 7 bases. The entire variable domain, with the rest obtained from reference TRBV5-1 and TRBJ1-1, is as follows: KAGVTQTPRYLIKTRGQQVTLSCSPISGHRSVSWYQQTPGQGLQFLFEYFSETQRNKGNFPGRFSGRQFSNSRSEMNVSTLELGDSALYLCASSFTTGVIEAFFGQGTRLTVV.

V usage is TRBV19 and J usage is TRBJ2-3; 9 bases map to TRBD2. J gave up 2 bases and V 1 base, and 7 bases lay outside the gene matches. The V gene's germline CDR1 is LNHDA and CDR2 SQIVND (reference sequence). CDR3 length: 17 residues. In DNA form, the CDR3 reads TGTGCCAGTAGTATAGCGGCTAGCGGGATCATCACAGATACGCAGTATTTT. This encodes CASSIAASGIITDTQYF.

This clone occurred once. J is TRBJ2-3 and V is TRBV15; 7 bases map to TRBD2. CDR3 length: 16 residues. V dropped 2 bases and J dropped 4; count of bases not matched to a gene: 9. Germline CDR1 reads LNHNV; CDR2 reads YYDKDF (reference sequence). CDR3 in DNA: TGTGCCACCAGCAGAAAAACGGGCGGGAGCGCAGATACGCAGTATTTT. This sequence encodes CATSRKTGGSADTQYF.

The chain uses TRBV5-1 and TRBJ1-2, with D possibly matching TRBD1 (6 bases). Germline CDR1 is SGHRS and CDR2 is YFSETQ. Between the trimmed V and J ends, which lost 4 bases and 0 bases, there was a span of 16 bases. The CDR3 sequence is 16 residues long. CDR3 sequence: CASSALRDTTNYGYTF. CDR3 nucleotide sequence: TGCGCCAGCAGCGCCCTGAGGGACACCACTAACTATGGCTACACCTTC.

This clone showed up just a few times. The V gene is TRBV27, the J gene TRBJ2-5, with D possibly matching TRBD2 (5 bases). The CDR3 has 14 amino acids. Germline CDR1 and CDR2: MNHEY and SMNVEV (reference sequence). V was pared by 5 bases and J by 7 bases, with 17 bases between. The CDR3 DNA follows: TGTGCCAGCAGTGTGGACCTCTCAGGAGGGACCCAGTACTTC. Protein sequence: CASSVDLSGGTQYF.

This chain uses TRBV28 with TRBJ1-1; weak D call: TRBD1 (6 bases). V gave up 6 bases and J gave up 4 bases, with 15 bases separating them. This CDR3 has 14 residues. Germline V CDR1 and CDR2: MDHEN, SYDVKM. The CDR3 sequence is CASSQGSLGTEAFF. DNA of the CDR3: TGTGCCAGCAGCCAGGGGAGTCTCGGCACTGAAGCTTTCTTT.

The chain's CDR3 is CASWGENTEAFF. The CDR3 nucleotides are TGTGCCAGCTGGGGGGAAAACACTGAAGCTTTCTTT. J is TRBJ1-1 and V is TRBV28, with D perhaps matching TRBD1 (5 bases). CDR3 length equals 12 residues. The V and J ends lost 8 bases and 2 bases respectively, with 9 bases between them. Germline lookup yields CDR1 MDHEN and CDR2 SYDVKM. The full variable domain, rest sourced from reference TRBV28 and TRBJ1-1, is DVKVTQSSRYLVKRTGEKVFLECVQDMDHENMFWYRQDPGLGLRLIYFSYDVKMKEKGDIPEGYSVSREKKERFSLILESASTNQTSMYLCASWGENTEAFFGQGTRLTVV.

This chain uses TRBV14 with TRBJ2-1; 9 bases are shared with TRBD2. V lost 3 bases, J lost 8 bases, and 11 bases stayed unmatched. The CDR3 extends over 16 amino acids. Germline lookup yields CDR1 SGHDN and CDR2 FVKESK. The CDR3 DNA sequence: TGTGCCAGCAGCCAGCCCGGGGGCGGGAGGGCCGATGAGCAGTTCTTC. This translates into CASSQPGGGRADEQFF.